This T cell receptor (beta chain) was found in a study of blood T cell repertoires in COVID-19. Overall study context: T cells, B-cell-depleted T cells, or PBMCs provided the cDNA or gDNA that served as material.

This clone has more than one count but fewer than ten. Germline CDR1 and CDR2: KGHDR and SFDVKD. CDR3 size: 13 residues. Trimming removed 4 bases at V and 7 bases at J, with 9 bases between. Sequencing used immunoSEQ multiplex PCR; TCRdb keeps in-frame clones, though not all of them. The sample holds roughly 81,000 clones, about 80% seen once. Specimen: peripheral blood. The TCR comes from a woman aged 70 to 79 with acute or convalescent COVID-19. The genes are TRBV24-1 and TRBJ1-4; TRBD1 is a possible D gene (6 bases). The CDR3 is CATSETGSEKLFF. CDR3 in DNA: TGTGCCACCAGTGAAACAGGGAGTGAAAAACTGTTTTTT.